These T cell receptor beta chains were read from a single sample in a study of monozygotic twins with inflammatory bowel disease. From its re-call of the 5' RACE reads, TCRdb lists each CDR3 protein once, without DNA. Seen in this sample are about 300,000 distinct CDR3 sequences; the ten most common clones hold 5.5% to 6.5%. The material sequenced was blood. The receptors stem from a human donor with ulcerative colitis or Crohn's disease, or a healthy co-twin of an affected twin (not recorded which). The CDR3 runs from the conserved cysteine through the conserved F or W.

V gene	J gene	CDR3 protein
TRBV6-1	TRBJ2-7	CASSPQGGPYEQYF
TRBV5-4	TRBJ2-4	CASSPGTTLAKNMQYF
TRBV30	TRBJ1-5	CAWSLPTGRAPQHF
TRBV7-2	TRBJ1-5	CASSLKRGTNQPQHF
TRBV7-2	TRBJ2-7	CASSPTLIKSYEQYF
TRBV27	TRBJ1-5	CASSLAGGKNQPQHF
TRBV20-1	TRBJ2-2	CSASDFGRAGELFF
TRBV15	TRBJ2-7	CATSRGQTYEQYF
TRBV7-2	TRBJ1-6	CASSLGAADKALHF
TRBV27	TRBJ2-5	CASSFNSVTGVQETQYF
TRBV20-1	TRBJ1-5	CSARRDSSNQPQHF
TRBV19	TRBJ2-1	CASSRKTSVYNEQFF
TRBV7-2	TRBJ2-1	CASSLAPSGGAVSYNEQFF
TRBV10-3	TRBJ2-7	CAISESDSSYEQYF
TRBV7-8	TRBJ1-1	CASSIGTGNTEAFF
TRBV18	TRBJ2-3	CASSPDGFYTDTQYF
TRBV5-1	TRBJ2-5	CASSFSGRETQYF
TRBV19	TRBJ2-2	CASSIVLGAGANTGELFF
TRBV6-1	TRBJ1-2	CASSGRGDRDGYTF
TRBV7-2	TRBJ2-5	CASSLEGLWKTQYF
TRBV13	TRBJ2-3	CASSLGGGLTDTQYF
TRBV7-2	TRBJ2-1	CASSPKDRLLYNEQFF
TRBV4-2	TRBJ2-1	CASSQGASGSNEQFF
TRBV7-2	TRBJ2-7	CASSPRRGEQYF
TRBV7-2	TRBJ1-5	CASSYDRANQPQHF
TRBV5-1	TRBJ2-3	CASSFPGADTDTQYF
TRBV7-2	TRBJ2-7	CASSPYRDGEQYF
TRBV7-9	TRBJ2-7	CASSFAGIYEQYF
TRBV29-1	TRBJ2-7	CSVVGSYEQYF
TRBV5-6	TRBJ1-4	CASSSRDARSPTNEKLFF
TRBV3-1	TRBJ2-1	CASNVGQFYNEQFF
TRBV3-1	TRBJ2-2	CASSQQTSGSATGELFF
TRBV20-1	TRBJ1-1	CSARSYHQGYPMNTEAFF
TRBV4-3	TRBJ1-2	CASSQDGNRFMGDGYTF
TRBV9	TRBJ2-2	CASSVGQLTGELFF
TRBV18	TRBJ1-1	CASSSRRTGQGNTEAFF
TRBV7-9	TRBJ2-1	CASSTRGFNEQFF
TRBV7-2	TRBJ2-7	CASSLARGLSSYEQYF
TRBV18	TRBJ2-1	CASSPSRTGVGEQFF
TRBV7-2	TRBJ2-7	CASSLLQGTYEQYF
TRBV7-2	TRBJ2-5	CASSPDLTGWTQYF
TRBV5-1	TRBJ2-3	CASSSTSGYTDTQYF
TRBV29-1	TRBJ2-5	CSVFLGLAGETQYF
TRBV3-1	TRBJ2-7	CASSQVRSELYEQYF
TRBV5-1	TRBJ2-2	CASSLAGQGLTGELFF
TRBV18	TRBJ1-2	CASSPGDSRPSNYGYTF